A single sample is the source of the 3 T cell receptor beta chains below, sequenced in a study of CD8 T cells in Susac syndrome. After extraction with the RNeasy kit, 0.5 to 1 ug of the RNA was reverse transcribed using random hexamers. Each CDR3 protein is one row after TCRdb ran MiXCR on the immunoSEQ multiplex PCR reads. The sample carries around 150,000 distinct CDR3 sequences, approximately 96% recorded once. What was sequenced was CD4+ T cells from PBMCs. Source of these receptors: a human donor with Susac syndrome.

The CDR3 spells CASSSGRGNTEAFF. The CDR3 DNA follows: TGTGCCAGCAGCTCGGGCAGGGGAAATACTGAAGCTTTCTTT. The J gene is TRBJ1-1, the V gene TRBV27; TRBD1 is a possible D gene (6 bases). Germline V lookup: CDR1 MNHEY, CDR2 SMNVEV (reference sequence). V gave up 6 bases and J gave up 5 bases, with 16 bases separating them. CDR3 size: 14 residues.

The CDR3 loop reads CASSGPTVGPTDTQYF. The CDR3 bases are TGTGCCAGCAGCGGCCCGACAGTGGGGCCCACAGATACGCAGTATTTT. The V and J genes are TRBV9 and TRBJ2-3; the D gene is possibly TRBD1 (5 bases). CDR1 is SGDLS and CDR2 is YYNGEE in the germline V gene. This CDR3 contains 16 residues. Trimming removed 3 bases from V and 2 bases from J, with 16 bases in between.

The rearrangement joins TRBV3-1 to TRBJ1-4; D is undetermined. The V end was cut by 5 bases, the J end by 0 bases, with 7 bases between. This CDR3 contains 14 residues. Looked up from germline, CDR1 is LGHDT and CDR2 is YNNKEL (reference sequence). The CDR3 DNA reads as TGTGCCAGCAGCACCCCAGCAACTAATGAAAAACTGTTTTTT. It encodes CASSTPATNEKLFF.